Included here is one T cell receptor beta chain sequence, with context. Antigen specificity is unknown. Stable hyperthyroidism: no ophthalmopathy progression over 18 months of follow-up. This record belongs to a study of T cells in Graves' hyperthyroidism and ophthalmopathy. Across the whole study: At initial diagnosis, before any treatment had begun, peripheral blood was obtained.

RNA transcripts were the template for amplifying TCR beta CDR3 regions. TCR CDR3 regions were first amplified by RT-PCR with HTBI primers. One entry per CDR3 protein results from TCRdb running MiXCR on the multiplex PCR reads. Among under 350,000 distinct CDR3 sequences listed, around a sixth were seen once. Findings and caveats of the study: Blood also carried most thyroid clonotypes expanded above 0.001. A model of 13 V-J pairs discriminated ophthalmopathy from stable hyperthyroidism.

From germline, CDR1 is MNHEY and CDR2 SMNVEV (reference sequence). CDR3 length equals 14 residues. V shed 1 base and J shed 7 bases, with 8 bases lying between them. The sequence derives from a woman aged 50 to 65 with Graves' hyperthyroidism. V gene TRBV27 combines with J gene TRBJ1-6; no reliable D call. The sequenced sample consisted of blood. For the CDR3, the DNA is TGTGCCAGCAGTTTATACGACCCCAATTCACCCCTCCACTTT. Amino acids: CASSLYDPNSPLHF.